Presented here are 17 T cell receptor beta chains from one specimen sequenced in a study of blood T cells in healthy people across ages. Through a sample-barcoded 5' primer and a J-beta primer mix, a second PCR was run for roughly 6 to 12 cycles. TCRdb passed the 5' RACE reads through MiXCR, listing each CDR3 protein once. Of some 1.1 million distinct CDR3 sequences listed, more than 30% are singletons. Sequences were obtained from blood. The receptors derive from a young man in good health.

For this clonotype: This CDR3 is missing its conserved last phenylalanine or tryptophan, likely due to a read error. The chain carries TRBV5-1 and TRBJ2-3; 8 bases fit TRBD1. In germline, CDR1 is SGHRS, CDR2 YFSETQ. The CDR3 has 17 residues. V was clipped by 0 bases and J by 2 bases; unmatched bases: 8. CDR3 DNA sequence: TGCGCCAGCAGCTTGGCCGCTTGGACAGGGAACACAGATACGCAGTATGTT. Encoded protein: CASSLAAWTGNTDTQYV.

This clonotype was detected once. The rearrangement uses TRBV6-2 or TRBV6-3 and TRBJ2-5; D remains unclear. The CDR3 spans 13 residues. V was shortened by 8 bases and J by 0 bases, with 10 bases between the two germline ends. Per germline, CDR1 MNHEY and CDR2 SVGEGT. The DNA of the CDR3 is TGTGCCAGCGTCCCGTGGGACCAAGAGACCCAGTACTTC. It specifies CASVPWDQETQYF.

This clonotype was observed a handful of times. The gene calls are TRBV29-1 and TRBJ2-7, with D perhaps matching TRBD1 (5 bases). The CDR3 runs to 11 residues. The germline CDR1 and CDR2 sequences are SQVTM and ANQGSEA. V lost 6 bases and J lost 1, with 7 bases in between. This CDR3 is CSVKGSYEQYF. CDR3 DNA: TGCAGCGTGAAGGGGTCCTACGAGCAGTACTTC.

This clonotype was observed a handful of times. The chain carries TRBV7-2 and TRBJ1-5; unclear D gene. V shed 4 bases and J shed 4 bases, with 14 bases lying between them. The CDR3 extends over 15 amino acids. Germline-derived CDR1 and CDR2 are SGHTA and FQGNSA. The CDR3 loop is CASSWSGNQNQPQHF. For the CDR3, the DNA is TGTGCCAGCAGCTGGTCCGGGAACCAGAATCAGCCCCAGCATTTT. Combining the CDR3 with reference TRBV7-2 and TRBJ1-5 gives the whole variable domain GAGVSQSPSNKVTEKGKDVELRCDPISGHTALYWYRQSLGQGLEFLIYFQGNSAPDKSGLPSDRFSAERTGGSVSTLTIQRTQQEDSAVYLCASSWSGNQNQPQHFGDGTRLSIL.

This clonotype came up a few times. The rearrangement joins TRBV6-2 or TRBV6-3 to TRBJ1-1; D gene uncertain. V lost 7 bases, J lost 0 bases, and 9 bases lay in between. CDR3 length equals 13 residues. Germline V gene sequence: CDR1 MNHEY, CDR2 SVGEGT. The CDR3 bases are TGTGCCAGCACCGGACCTATGAACACTGAAGCTTTCTTT. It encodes CASTGPMNTEAFF.

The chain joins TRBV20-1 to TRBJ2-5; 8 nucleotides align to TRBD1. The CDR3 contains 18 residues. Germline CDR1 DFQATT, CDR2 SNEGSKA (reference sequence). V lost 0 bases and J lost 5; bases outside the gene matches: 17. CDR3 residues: CSARDGFVGQGFRETQYF. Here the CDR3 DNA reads TGCAGTGCTAGAGATGGTTTTGTAGGACAGGGTTTCAGGGAGACCCAGTACTTC.

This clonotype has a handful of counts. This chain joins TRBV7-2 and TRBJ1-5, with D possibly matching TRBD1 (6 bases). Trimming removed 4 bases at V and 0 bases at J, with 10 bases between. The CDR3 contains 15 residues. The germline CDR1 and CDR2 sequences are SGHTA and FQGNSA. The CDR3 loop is CASSSGQYSNQPQHF. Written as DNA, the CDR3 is TGTGCCAGCAGCTCCGGACAGTATAGCAATCAGCCCCAGCATTTT.

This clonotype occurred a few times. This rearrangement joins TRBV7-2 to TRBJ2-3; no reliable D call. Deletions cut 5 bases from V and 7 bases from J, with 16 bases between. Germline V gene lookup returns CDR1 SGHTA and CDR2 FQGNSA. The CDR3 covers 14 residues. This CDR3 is CASSNSEAGNTQYF. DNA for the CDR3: TGTGCCAGCAGCAACTCCGAGGCTGGAAATACGCAGTATTTT.

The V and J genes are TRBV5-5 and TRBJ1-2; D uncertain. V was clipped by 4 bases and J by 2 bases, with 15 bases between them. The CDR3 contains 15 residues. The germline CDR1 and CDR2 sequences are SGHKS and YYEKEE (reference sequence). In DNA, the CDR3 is TGTGCCAGCAGCCGCGAAACGACGGACAACTATGGCTACACCTTC. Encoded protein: CASSRETTDNYGYTF.

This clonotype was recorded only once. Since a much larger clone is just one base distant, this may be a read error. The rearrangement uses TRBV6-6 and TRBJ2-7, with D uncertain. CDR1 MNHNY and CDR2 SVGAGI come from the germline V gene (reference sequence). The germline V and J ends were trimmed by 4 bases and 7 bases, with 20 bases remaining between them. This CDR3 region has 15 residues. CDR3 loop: CASSCLDYPYNEQYF. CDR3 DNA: TGTGCCAGCAGTTGCCTGGATTACCCATACAATGAGCAGTACTTC.

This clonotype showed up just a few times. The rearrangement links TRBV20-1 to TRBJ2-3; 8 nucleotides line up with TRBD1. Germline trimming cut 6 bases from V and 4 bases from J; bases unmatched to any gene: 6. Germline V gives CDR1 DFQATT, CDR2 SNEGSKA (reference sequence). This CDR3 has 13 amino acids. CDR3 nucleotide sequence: TGCAGTGCGTCGGACAGGGTCCCAGATACGCAGTATTTT. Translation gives CSASDRVPDTQYF.

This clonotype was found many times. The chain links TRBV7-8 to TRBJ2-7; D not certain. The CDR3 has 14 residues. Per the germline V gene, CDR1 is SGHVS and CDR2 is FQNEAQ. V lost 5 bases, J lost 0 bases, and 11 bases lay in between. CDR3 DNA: TGTGCCAGCAGCCCCATTCCCGTCTCCTACGAGCAGTACTTC. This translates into CASSPIPVSYEQYF.

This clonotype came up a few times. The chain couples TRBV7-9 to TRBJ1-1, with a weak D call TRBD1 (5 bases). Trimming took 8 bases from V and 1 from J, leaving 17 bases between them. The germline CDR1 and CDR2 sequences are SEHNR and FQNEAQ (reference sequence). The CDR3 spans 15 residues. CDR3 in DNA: TGTGCCAGCGCTGGGCGGGGGGAGGGGAACACTGAAGCTTTCTTT. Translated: CASAGRGEGNTEAFF. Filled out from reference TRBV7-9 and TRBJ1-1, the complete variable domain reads DTGVSQNPRHKITKRGQNVTFRCDPISEHNRLYWYRQTLGQGPEFLTYFQNEAQLEKSRLLSDRFSAERPKGSFSTLEIQRTEQGDSAMYLCASAGRGEGNTEAFFGQGTRLTVV.

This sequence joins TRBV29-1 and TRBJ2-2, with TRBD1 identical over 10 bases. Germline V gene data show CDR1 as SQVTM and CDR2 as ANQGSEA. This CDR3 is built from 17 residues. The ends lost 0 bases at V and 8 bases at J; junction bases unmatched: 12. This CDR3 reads CSVEDLRDRGFSGELFF. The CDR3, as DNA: TGCAGCGTTGAAGATCTAAGGGACAGGGGTTTTTCAGGGGAGCTGTTTTTT.

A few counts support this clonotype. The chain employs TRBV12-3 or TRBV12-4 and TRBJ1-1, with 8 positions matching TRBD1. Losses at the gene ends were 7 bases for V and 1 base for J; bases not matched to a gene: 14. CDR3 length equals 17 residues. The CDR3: CASTRSGGVVGNTEAFF. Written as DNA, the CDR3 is TGTGCCAGCACAAGGTCAGGGGGCGTAGTGGGGAACACTGAAGCTTTCTTT.

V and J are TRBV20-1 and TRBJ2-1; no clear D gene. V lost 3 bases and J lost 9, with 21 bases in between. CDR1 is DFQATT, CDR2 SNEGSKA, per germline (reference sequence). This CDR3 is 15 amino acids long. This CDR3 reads CSASQVAVSWSEQFF. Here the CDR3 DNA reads TGCAGTGCTAGCCAGGTCGCGGTCTCTTGGTCTGAGCAGTTCTTC.

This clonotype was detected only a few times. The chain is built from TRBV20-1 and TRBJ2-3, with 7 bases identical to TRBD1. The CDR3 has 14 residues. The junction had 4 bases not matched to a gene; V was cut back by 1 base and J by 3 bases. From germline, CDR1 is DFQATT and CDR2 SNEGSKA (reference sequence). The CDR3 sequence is CSARGDSYTDTQYF. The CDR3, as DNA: TGCAGTGCTAGAGGGGACAGCTATACAGATACGCAGTATTTT.